This T cell receptor beta chain comes out of a study of T-cell memory formation after mild COVID-19. General study results and limits: Balance between CD4 and CD8 was seen in clones contracting day 15 to 85, and a CD4+ lean was seen in later expanders. Memory sampled before infection contained some responding clones, suggesting cross-reactive memory joined. CD4+ contracting clones were mainly CM and EM; CD8+ ones, EMRA.

This clonotype was counted only a few times. The target antigen is unknown. With constant-segment primers, 5'RACE yielded cDNA libraries of TCR alpha and TCR beta that carried sample barcodes and UMIs. TCRdb itself ran the 5' RACE reads through MiXCR, one entry per CDR3 protein. The sample carries approximately 570,000 distinct CDR3 sequences, under 20% recorded once. The sequenced sample consisted of PBMCs or a T cell subset sorted from them (not recorded which). The receptor comes from an adult woman who had mild COVID-19 (a few samples of this study predate the infection). Cell type and time point are not known.

CDR3 amino acids: CASSLDPLTGELFF. Here the CDR3 DNA reads TGCGCCAGCAGCTTGGACCCCCTCACCGGGGAGCTGTTTTTT. The gene calls are TRBV5-1 and TRBJ2-2; no firm D call. The CDR3 spans 14 residues. CDR1 and CDR2 from the germline V gene are SGHRS and YFSETQ. The V end lost 0 bases, the J end lost 4 bases, and 7 bases lay between the germline ends.